The rows below give T cell receptor beta chains drawn from one sample of a study of CD8+CD57+ T cells in acquired aplastic anemia. TCRdb reprocessed the reads via MiXCR and lists one record per CDR3 protein. The sample has about 220,000 distinct CDR3 sequences; 30% to 40% are singletons. Sequencing was carried out using sorted CD4+, CD8+, or CD8+CD57+ T cells (not recorded which) from PBMCs. All receptors derive from a human donor in good health, serving as a control. Each CDR3 is given with its conserved first and last residue. Fields, in order: V gene, J gene, CDR3 length, clone size, D gene, CDR3 protein, CDR3 DNA. D genes are given only for firm matches. Clone size is not always given. Where it is, it says once, few, many or a class for expanded clones.

>TRBV25-1|TRBJ1-2|13|.|.
CASSEFKADGYTF
TGTGCCAGCAGTGAATTTAAAGCGGATGGCTACACCTTC
>TRBV5-1|TRBJ2-3|17|.|TRBD2
CASSPLFSSGGTDTQYF
TGCGCCAGCAGCCCGCTCTTTAGTAGCGGGGGTACAGATACGCAGTATTTT
>TRBV29-1|TRBJ2-1|18|.|TRBD2
CSVEDIGTSGGRYNEQFF
TGCAGCGTTGAAGATATCGGGACTAGCGGGGGGCGGTACAATGAGCAGTTCTTC
>TRBV20-1|TRBJ2-5|13|many|.
CSARDRTSETQYF
TGCAGTGCTAGAGATCGCACATCGGAGACCCAGTACTTC
>TRBV15|TRBJ2-5|15|.|.
CAASRSFQGPEAQYF
TGTGCCGCCAGCAGATCATTTCAGGGCCCAGAGGCCCAGTACTTC
>TRBV5-1|TRBJ1-1|17|.|TRBD1
CASSLLGPTGSNTEAFF
TGCGCCAGCAGCTTGCTCGGCCCGACAGGGTCGAACACTGAAGCTTTCTTT
>TRBV2|TRBJ2-5|13|few|.
CASRRTVAETQYF
TGTGCCAGCAGGAGGACAGTCGCGGAGACCCAGTACTTC
>TRBV19|TRBJ2-6|17|many|TRBD1
CASSTLGQLSGANVLTF
TGTGCCAGTAGTACCCTGGGACAGCTCTCTGGGGCCAACGTCCTGACTTTC
>TRBV5-1|TRBJ2-1|14|.|TRBD1
CASQRDRAVSEQFF
TGCGCCAGCCAAAGGGACAGGGCTGTAAGTGAGCAGTTCTTC
>TRBV5-4|TRBJ2-1|15|few|.
CASSLDWSPLNEQFF
TGTGCCAGCAGCTTGGATTGGTCCCCGTTAAATGAGCAGTTCTTC
>TRBV11-2|TRBJ2-7|16|.|TRBD2
CASSWQGTSGFYEQYF
TGTGCCAGCAGCTGGCAGGGGACTAGCGGATTCTACGAGCAGTACTTC
>TRBV2|TRBJ2-2|12|many|.
CASSDQYGELFF
TGTGCCAGCAGTGATCAATACGGGGAGCTGTTTTTT
>TRBV2|TRBJ2-1|15|many|.
CASSALQGGYNEQFF
TGTGCCAGCAGTGCGTTACAGGGAGGCTACAATGAGCAGTTCTTC
>TRBV4-2|TRBJ1-2|15|.|.
CASSPDSGGDCGYTF
TGTGCCAGCAGCCCAGACTCGGGAGGGGACTGTGGCTACACCTTC
>TRBV7-3|TRBJ1-1|14|.|TRBD1
CASSVTGGGTEAFF
TGTGCCAGCAGCGTGACAGGGGGCGGCACTGAAGCTTTCTTT
>TRBV24-1|TRBJ2-7|14|.|TRBD1
CATSDPGTADEQYF
TGTGCCACCAGTGACCCAGGGACAGCTGACGAGCAGTACTTC
>TRBV3-1|TRBJ2-7|13|few|.
CASSQQPPGEQYF
TGTGCCAGCAGCCAACAGCCTCCGGGGGAGCAGTACTTC
>TRBV7-9|TRBJ1-1|14|many|.
CASSFGGVGTEAFF
TGTGCCAGCAGCTTTGGGGGGGTGGGCACTGAAGCTTTCTTT
>TRBV25-1|TRBJ1-1|16|many|.
CASSRAGHRRDTEAFF
TGTGCCAGCAGCAGAGCGGGCCACCGGAGAGACACTGAAGCTTTCTTT
>TRBV5-1|TRBJ2-5|16|.|TRBD1
CASSLNPGQGQETQYF
TGCGCCAGCAGCTTGAACCCGGGACAGGGCCAAGAGACCCAGTACTTC
>TRBV5-1|TRBJ2-5|16|.|TRBD2
CASSLGRGTREETQYF
TGCGCCAGCAGCCTTGGGAGGGGAACGAGGGAGGAGACCCAGTACTTC
>TRBV7-9|TRBJ2-5|15|.|TRBD2
CASSLEGLAGTTQYF
TGTGCCAGCAGCTTAGAGGGTCTAGCGGGGACGACCCAGTACTTC
>TRBV15|TRBJ1-2|12|.|.
CATSSANYGYTF
TGTGCCACCAGCAGCGCTAACTATGGCTACACCTTC
>TRBV5-1|TRBJ1-5|19|.|.
CASSLGGGELFFGSGTQHF
.
>TRBV5-1|TRBJ1-2|15|few|.
CASSFYDRANYGYTF
TGCGCCAGCAGCTTTTATGACAGAGCTAACTATGGCTACACCTTC
>TRBV15|TRBJ2-4|17|many|.
CATSRDRRIDAKNIQYF
TGTGCCACCAGCAGAGATCGAAGGATCGATGCCAAAAACATTCAGTACTTC
>TRBV20-1|TRBJ2-7|15|many|TRBD2
CSASQWTSSLAEQYF
TGCAGTGCTAGTCAGTGGACTAGCTCCCTGGCCGAGCAGTACTTC
>TRBV10-1|TRBJ2-3|13|.|.
CASSPGAYNEQYF
TGCGCCAGCAGTCCGGGGGCCTACAATGAGCAGTATTTT
>TRBV2|TRBJ1-6|13|many|.
CASREDSPGPLHF
TGTGCCAGCAGGGAGGACAGCCCCGGACCCCTCCACTTT
>TRBV19|TRBJ1-1|14|few|TRBD1
CASSRGQGFTEAFF
TGTGCCAGTAGTAGGGGACAGGGGTTCACTGAAGCTTTCTTT
>TRBV6-1|TRBJ1-2|14|few|.
CASRLGGVVYGYTF
TGTGCCAGCAGACTGGGAGGGGTAGTCTATGGCTACACCTTC
>TRBV6-7|TRBJ2-1|18|.|.
CASSYYEPGYSSYNEQFF
TGTGCCAGCAGTTACTACGAACCAGGGTATAGCTCCTACAATGAGCAGTTCTTC
>TRBV19|TRBJ1-1|15|.|.
CASSMDGLGNTEAFF
TGTGCCAGTAGTATGGACGGGCTAGGGAACACTGAAGCTTTCTTT
>TRBV5-4|TRBJ2-5|14|.|.
CASSSPTNQETQYF
TGTGCCAGCAGCTCTCCTACAAACCAAGAGACCCAGTACTTC
>TRBV6-5|TRBJ2-5|13|many|.
CASSYQWGETQYF
TGTGCCAGCAGTTACCAGTGGGGAGAGACCCAGTACTTC
>TRBV29-1|TRBJ2-3|13|many|.
CSANRADTDTQYF
TGCAGCGCGAACAGGGCTGACACAGATACGCAGTATTTT
>TRBV5-1|TRBJ2-3|15|.|.
CASSSASGGTDTQYF
TGCGCCAGCAGCTCGGCTTCAGGGGGCACAGATACGCAGTATTTT
>TRBV14|TRBJ2-2|17|.|.
CASSRPHQGLYTGELFF
TGTGCCAGCAGCCGCCCGCACCAGGGGCTATACACCGGGGAGCTGTTTTTT
>TRBV9|TRBJ2-7|13|many|.
CASSAGPSYEQYF
TGTGCCAGCAGCGCGGGGCCCTCCTACGAGCAGTACTTC
>TRBV5-1|TRBJ1-3|15|.|.
CASTPGLNSGNTIHF
TGCGCCAGCACGCCAGGACTCAACTCTGGAAACACCATACATTTT
>TRBV25-1|TRBJ2-3|15|once|TRBD2
CASSPWTSGTDTQYF
TGTGCCAGCAGCCCTTGGACTAGCGGGACTGATACGCAGTATTTT
>TRBV5-1|TRBJ2-6|18|.|.
CASSLESPSSSGANVLTF
TGCGCCAGCAGCTTGGAGAGCCCGTCGAGCTCTGGGGCCAACGTCCTGACTTTC
>TRBV6-6|TRBJ1-2|13|few|.
CASSPDGIYGYTF
TGTGCCAGCAGCCCCGACGGAATCTATGGCTACACCTTC
>TRBV25-1|TRBJ1-1|18|many|TRBD1
CASSEFMLDRGTSGEAFF
TGTGCCAGCAGTGAATTTATGTTGGACAGGGGGACCTCAGGTGAAGCTTTCTTT
>TRBV20-1|TRBJ2-5|14|.|.
CSASRAGRQETQYF
TGCAGTGCTAGTCGGGCAGGGAGACAAGAGACCCAGTACTTC
>TRBV7-9|TRBJ1-2|14|.|.
CASSLPTENYGYTF
TGTGCCAGCAGCCTTCCGACCGAGAACTATGGCTACACCTTC
>TRBV20-1|TRBJ1-1|13|few|TRBD1
CSARGQGAYEAFF
TGCAGTGCCCGGGGACAGGGGGCCTACGAAGCTTTCTTT
>TRBV11-1|TRBJ1-2|15|many|TRBD1
CASSFGGQGNYGYTF
TGTGCCAGCAGCTTCGGGGGACAGGGGAACTATGGCTACACCTTC
>TRBV9|TRBJ2-3|14|many|.
CASSVGNGVEAQYF
TGTGCCAGCAGCGTAGGGAACGGGGTTGAGGCGCAGTATTTT
>TRBV20-1|TRBJ2-1|10|many|.
CSAWGDEQFF
TGCAGTGCTTGGGGTGATGAGCAGTTCTTC
>TRBV12-3/TRBV12-4|TRBJ2-5|14|.|.
CASSLAQGQETQYF
TGTGCCAGCAGTTTGGCACAGGGTCAAGAGACCCAGTACTTC
>TRBV2|TRBJ2-5|17|many|TRBD2
CASSEGTSGSWRETQYF
TGTGCCAGCAGTGAGGGGACTAGCGGGTCTTGGCGGGAGACCCAGTACTTC
>TRBV20-1|TRBJ2-3|15|many|.
CSARKIAASADTQYF
TGCAGTGCTAGAAAAATAGCGGCGAGTGCAGATACGCAGTATTTT
>TRBV5-1|TRBJ2-7|13|many|TRBD1
CASSKQGWDEQYF
TGCGCCAGCAGCAAACAGGGGTGGGACGAGCAGTACTTC
>TRBV3-1|TRBJ2-3|18|.|TRBD2
CASSQVATSGGITDTQYF
TGTGCCAGCAGCCAAGTGGCGACTAGCGGGGGCATCACAGATACGCAGTATTTT